The 8 T cell receptor beta chains below were found in one sample sequenced in a study of T cell repertoires in cytomegalovirus infection. Their antigens are not known. From the reads, TCRdb called clonotypes with MiXCR, one entry per CDR3 protein. Counted here are some 320,000 distinct CDR3 sequences, under 35% occurring once; the ten biggest clones make up around 20%. Source: cultured PBMCs, taken from culture after CMV antigen stimulation. The receptors shown here come from a human donor in good health (CMV status not recorded). Some clones in this sample may be carry-over from other donors' samples.

This clonotype was seen a handful of times. The gene calls are TRBV7-9 and TRBJ2-1; a possible D gene is TRBD2 (7 bases). Germline V gene lookup returns CDR1 SEHNR and CDR2 FQNEAQ (reference sequence). V was cut by 3 bases and J by 6 bases, with 9 bases left in between. The CDR3 length is 13 residues. The CDR3 region is CASSFAGANEQFF. The CDR3 coding sequence is TGTGCCAGCAGCTTCGCGGGGGCCAATGAGCAGTTCTTC.

This clonotype was counted only a few times. The V gene is TRBV20-1, the J gene TRBJ2-3, with 10 nucleotides matching TRBD2. With 6 bases clipped from V and 4 bases from J, the junction kept 7 bases outside the gene matches. Germline CDR1 DFQATT, CDR2 SNEGSKA (reference sequence). The CDR3 has 14 amino acids. The CDR3 spells CSAKSGGASDTQYF. The CDR3 nucleotides are TGCAGTGCCAAAAGCGGGGGGGCATCAGATACGCAGTATTTT.

The CDR3 protein is CASILDGVNTEAFF. As DNA, the CDR3 is TGTGCCAGCATCTTGGACGGGGTGAACACTGAAGCTTTCTTT. The chain links TRBV28 to TRBJ1-1; D is unresolved. Trimming left V 7 bases short and J 0 bases short, with 12 bases between. The CDR3 is 14 residues long. Per the germline V gene, CDR1 is MDHEN and CDR2 is SYDVKM.

In this sample, this clonotype turned up many times. V gene TRBV6-5 combines with J gene TRBJ2-3, with D perhaps matching TRBD1 or TRBD2 (5 bases each). The CDR3 spans 13 residues. Germline-derived CDR1 and CDR2 are MNHEY and SVGAGI. Trimming removed 0 bases at V and 5 bases at J, with 6 bases between. The CDR3 DNA reads TGTGCCAGCAGTTACTCGAGGGGAGATACGCAGTATTTT. Translated: CASSYSRGDTQYF.

This clonotype has at least ten counts. The chain is built from TRBV7-2 and TRBJ1-1; D is uncertain. The CDR3 sequence is 13 residues long. The V gene's germline CDR1 is SGHTA and CDR2 FQGNSA. V dropped 10 bases and J dropped 0 bases, with 12 bases sitting between them. The CDR3 DNA reads as TGTGCCAACAGACTTTCCATGAACACTGAAGCTTTCTTT. It translates to CANRLSMNTEAFF.

The chain links TRBV5-1 to TRBJ2-1, with 7 bases that match TRBD1. CDR3 size: 13 residues. Germline CDR1 reads SGHRS; CDR2 reads YFSETQ. V was clipped by 4 bases and J by 10 bases; unmatched bases: 8. CDR3 region: CASSARQGREQFF. The CDR3 bases are TGCGCCAGCAGCGCCCGACAGGGAAGGGAGCAGTTCTTC.

Note on this clonotype: Given a much more abundant clone one base away, this may be a read error. V gene TRBV7-8 combines with J gene TRBJ2-2, with a tentative D call TRBD2 (6 bases). CDR3 size: 17 residues. Germline values: CDR1 SGHVS, CDR2 FQNEAQ. CDR3 sequence reads: CTSSLALSRENTGELFF. CDR3 in DNA: TGTACCAGCAGCTTAGCTCTTTCGCGGGAGAACACCGGGGAGCTGTTTTTT.

This clonotype turned up a few times. The chain recombines TRBV19 with TRBJ2-7, with 9 nucleotides matching TRBD2. The ends lost 5 bases at V and 2 bases at J; junction bases unmatched: 10. The CDR3 consists of 16 residues. CDR1 and CDR2 from the germline V gene are LNHDA and SQIVND (reference sequence). The CDR3 region has the DNA TGTGCCAGTAGTTCCCGCGGGAGGGCCGGGACCTACGAGCAGTACTTC. Its protein is CASSSRGRAGTYEQYF.